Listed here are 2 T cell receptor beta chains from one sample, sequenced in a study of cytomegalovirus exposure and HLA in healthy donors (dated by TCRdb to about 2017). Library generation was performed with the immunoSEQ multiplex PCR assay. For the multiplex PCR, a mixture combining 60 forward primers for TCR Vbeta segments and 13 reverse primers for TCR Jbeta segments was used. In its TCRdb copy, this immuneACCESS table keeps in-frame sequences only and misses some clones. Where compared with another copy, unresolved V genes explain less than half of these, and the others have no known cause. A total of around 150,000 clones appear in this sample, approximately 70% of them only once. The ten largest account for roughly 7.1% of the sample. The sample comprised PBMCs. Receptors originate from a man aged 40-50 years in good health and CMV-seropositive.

The CDR3 loop reads CASSTIYRGSYEQYF. The CDR3 DNA reads TGTGCCAGCAGCACCATATATCGGGGGTCCTACGAGCAGTACTTC. The chain uses TRBV11-2 and TRBJ2-7; D may be TRBD2 (6 bases). V lost 5 bases to trimming and J lost 1 base, with 15 bases between them. Looked up from germline, CDR1 is SGHAT and CDR2 is FQNNGV. The CDR3 sequence is 15 residues long. The whole variable domain, filled in from reference TRBV11-2 and TRBJ2-7, reads EAGVAQSPRYKIIEKRQSVAFWCNPISGHATLYWYQQILGQGPKLLIQFQNNGVVDDSQLPKDRFSAERLKGVDSTLKIQPAKLEDSAVYLCASSTIYRGSYEQYFGPGTRLTVT.

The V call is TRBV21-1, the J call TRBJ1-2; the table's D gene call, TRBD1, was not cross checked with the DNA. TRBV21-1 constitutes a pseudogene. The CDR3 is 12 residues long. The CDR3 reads CASSTNTMGYTF. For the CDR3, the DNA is TGTGCCAGCAGCACCAACACGATGGGCTACACCTTC.